This TCR beta chain appears in the sequencing data of a study of blood T cell repertoires in COVID-19. Study-wide background: Samples of COVID-19 (acute and convalescent) were obtained from the United States, Italy and Spain. Sample material is recorded as cDNA or gDNA derived from T cells, B-cell-depleted T cells, or PBMCs.

How the authors handled the data: By means of reference gene primer amplification, nucleated cell counts were estimated. Sequenced by immunoSEQ multiplex PCR; TCRdb stores in-frame clones only, minus some. D and trimming were read from the DNA, whereas the V and J calls and clone size are those reported in that table. Here the sample spans over 75,000 clones, about 86% being singletons. Germline-derived CDR1 and CDR2 are SQVTM and ANQGSEA. This CDR3 is built from 13 residues. The V gene end was trimmed by 7 bases and the J gene end by 1 base; junction bases not matched to a gene: 5. Seattle-derived patients entered the study during active infection and were followed longitudinally.

This receptor was obtained from a man aged 45-65 years with COVID-19, enrolled during active disease. The chain is built from TRBV29-1 and TRBJ1-1, with 8 positions matching TRBD1. The sequenced material came from peripheral blood. This CDR3 reads CSAADRANTEAFF. The DNA of the CDR3 is TGCAGCGCAGCGGACAGGGCGAACACTGAAGCTTTCTTT.